These 7 T cell receptor beta chains came from one sample sequenced in a study of shared clonotypes between healthy human individuals. This table comes from immunoSEQ multiplex PCR, and its TCRdb copy is limited to in-frame clones, with some not included. The data contain some 1,100,000 clones, roughly 74% of them singletons. The sample consisted of memory CD4+ T cells from PBMCs. Described subset: CD45RA-negative fraction. The source of these receptors is a man aged 18-30 years in good health. Some clones in this sample may be carry-over from other donors' samples.

This clone was seen a few times. The rearrangement uses TRBV29-1 and TRBJ1-1; D is perhaps TRBD1 (6 bases). V was trimmed by 5 bases and J by 1 base, leaving 11 bases between them. CDR3 size: 13 residues. Germline V gene lookup returns CDR1 SQVTM and CDR2 ANQGSEA. CDR3 sequence (DNA): TGCAGCGTTTCGGACAGTCGGAACACTGAAGCTTTCTTT. It yields the protein CSVSDSRNTEAFF.

This clone was counted once. This rearrangement joins TRBV2 to TRBJ2-2; 10 bases align to TRBD1. The V segment lost 8 bases and the J segment 5 bases; nucleotides outside the gene matches: 14. In germline, CDR1 is SNHLY, CDR2 FYNNEI. The CDR3 covers 17 residues. Here the CDR3 reads CASSYQTGGAGTGELFF. CDR3 in DNA: TGTGCCAGCTCGTATCAGACAGGGGGCGCGGGAACCGGGGAGCTGTTTTTT. Filled out from reference TRBV2 and TRBJ2-2, the complete variable domain reads EPEVTQTPSHQVTQMGQEVILRCVPISNHLYFYWYRQILGQKVEFLVSFYNNEISEKSEIFDDQFSVERPDGSNFTLKIRSTKLEDSAMYFCASSYQTGGAGTGELFFGEGSRLTVL.

V gene TRBV19 combines with J gene TRBJ1-2; TRBD1 matches 9 bases. CDR3 length: 16 residues. The V and J ends lost 3 bases and 6 bases, in that order; junction bases with no gene match: 11. The V gene's germline CDR1 is LNHDA and CDR2 SQIVND (reference sequence). The CDR3 DNA reads TGTGCCAGTAGTATGCCCAACCCGGGACAGGGAGATGGCTACACCTTC. It yields the protein CASSMPNPGQGDGYTF.

Comment on this clone: This sequence may be a read error, since a much larger clone differs from it by one base. Other DNA sequences within the sample encode an identical CDR3. The CDR3 bases are TGTGCCAGCTCCCCACAGGGGAACACTGAAGCTTTCTTT. Translating it yields CASSPQGNTEAFF. V usage is TRBV18 and J usage is TRBJ1-1; tentatively, D is TRBD1 (6 bases). The CDR3 has 13 amino acids. In germline, CDR1 is KGHSH, CDR2 LQKENI.

V is TRBV9 and J is TRBJ1-3; D is possibly TRBD1 (6 bases). Germline CDR1 is SGDLS and CDR2 is YYNGEE. The V gene lost 3 bases and the J gene lost 0 bases, with 13 bases spanning the gap. The CDR3 is 16 amino acids. CDR3 in DNA: TGTGCCAGCAGCGAACAGGGACCGCACTCTGGAAACACCATATATTTT. This gives the protein CASSEQGPHSGNTIYF. Combining the CDR3 with reference TRBV9 and TRBJ1-3 gives the whole variable domain DSGVTQTPKHLITATGQRVTLRCSPRSGDLSVYWYQQSLDQGLQFLIQYYNGEERAKGNILERFSAQQFPDLHSELNLSSLELGDSALYFCASSEQGPHSGNTIYFGEGSWLTVV.

The CDR3 nucleotides are TGTGCCAGCAGTTTATGGGTTGGGGGGGCAGATACGCAGTATTTT. Encoded protein: CASSLWVGGADTQYF. The chain uses TRBV28 and TRBJ2-3; 7 nucleotides agree with TRBD2. The V gene end was trimmed by 0 bases and the J gene end by 4 bases; junction bases not matched to a gene: 4. CDR3 length: 15 residues. Germline V gene data show CDR1 as MDHEN and CDR2 as SYDVKM.

The rearrangement uses TRBV9 and TRBJ2-5, with a possible D match to TRBD2 (7 bases). The CDR3 is 17 residues long. The ends were cut back, 4 bases at V and 4 bases at J, with 23 bases in the middle. Germline values: CDR1 SGDLS, CDR2 YYNGEE. The CDR3: CASSPLGGGPGLETQYF. The CDR3 DNA reads as TGTGCCAGCAGCCCCCTAGGGGGGGGCCCCGGCCTAGAGACCCAGTACTTC.